The rows below give T cell receptor beta chains drawn from one sample of a study of T cell repertoires in cytomegalovirus infection. The antigens of these receptors remain unknown. A single record per CDR3 protein comes from TCRdb applying MiXCR to the reads. The sample yields 600,000 to 700,000 distinct CDR3 sequences, around 31% seen once. The sample here was cultured PBMCs, taken from culture after CMV antigen stimulation. These TCRs come from a human donor in good health (CMV status not recorded). Some clones in this sample may be carry-over from other donors' samples. The CDR3 runs from the conserved cysteine through the conserved F or W. The D gene is left open where the match is weak. Only part of the rows carry a size: once, few, many, or a class if the clone is expanded.

j_call: TRBJ2-5
clone_size: few
d_call: TRBD2
v_call: TRBV27
cdr3_nt: TGTGCCAGCAGTGACTCACCGGGACTAGATAAGACCCAGTACTTC
cdr3_aa: CASSDSPGLDKTQYF

j_call: TRBJ2-7
clone_size: .
d_call: .
v_call: TRBV15
cdr3_nt: TGTGCCACCAGCAGCCTAGGTCCTTACGAGCAGTACTTC
cdr3_aa: CATSSLGPYEQYF

j_call: TRBJ2-2
clone_size: many
d_call: .
v_call: TRBV7-2
cdr3_nt: TGTGCCAGCAATCTGGACCTTACCCCCGGGGAGCTGTTTTTT
cdr3_aa: CASNLDLTPGELFF

j_call: TRBJ2-5
clone_size: .
d_call: .
v_call: TRBV2
cdr3_nt: TGTGCCAGCAGACCAAAATACCGGGACAAAGAGACCCAGTACTTC
cdr3_aa: CASRPKYRDKETQYF

j_call: TRBJ1-6
clone_size: .
d_call: .
v_call: TRBV4-3
cdr3_nt: TGCGCCAGCAGCCAATCCTGGGGTTCACCCCTCCACTTT
cdr3_aa: CASSQSWGSPLHF

j_call: TRBJ1-5
clone_size: .
d_call: .
v_call: TRBV4-1
cdr3_nt: TGCGCCAGCAGCCAGGGGGGGAATAGCAATCAGCCCCAGCATTTT
cdr3_aa: CASSQGGNSNQPQHF

j_call: TRBJ2-1
clone_size: .
d_call: .
v_call: TRBV7-8
cdr3_nt: TGTGCCAGCAGCTTTCGTAGATGGGGATACAATGAGCAGTTCTTC
cdr3_aa: CASSFRRWGYNEQFF

j_call: TRBJ2-3
clone_size: few
d_call: TRBD2
v_call: TRBV12-5
cdr3_nt: TGTGCTAGTGGTTTGATCATAACTAGCGGCACAGATACGCAGTATTTT
cdr3_aa: CASGLIITSGTDTQYF

j_call: TRBJ1-1
clone_size: few
d_call: TRBD1
v_call: TRBV2
cdr3_nt: TGTGCCAGCAGTGGTCAACAGGGGGATGGCACTGAAGCTTTCTTT
cdr3_aa: CASSGQQGDGTEAFF

j_call: TRBJ2-5
clone_size: .
d_call: .
v_call: TRBV14
cdr3_nt: TGTGCCAGCAGTTATAAGGCCGGGAAGGGGGAGACCCAGTACTTC
cdr3_aa: CASSYKAGKGETQYF

j_call: TRBJ2-1
clone_size: .
d_call: TRBD2
v_call: TRBV7-2
cdr3_nt: TGTGCCAGCAGCCTAGCGGGGGACTTTTACAATGAGCAGTTCTTC
cdr3_aa: CASSLAGDFYNEQFF

j_call: TRBJ2-7
clone_size: .
d_call: .
v_call: TRBV10-3
cdr3_nt: TGTGCCATCAAAACCCAGGACCGCTACGAGCAGTACTTC
cdr3_aa: CAIKTQDRYEQYF

j_call: TRBJ2-5
clone_size: .
d_call: .
v_call: TRBV4-1
cdr3_nt: TGCGCCAGCAGCCAAGAGGGGCCAGCCGAGGAGACCCAGTACTTC
cdr3_aa: CASSQEGPAEETQYF

j_call: TRBJ2-1
clone_size: few
d_call: TRBD2
v_call: TRBV7-9
cdr3_nt: TGTGCCAGCAGCTTAGGTAGCGGGGCCACCAATGAGCAGTTCTTC
cdr3_aa: CASSLGSGATNEQFF

j_call: TRBJ2-7
clone_size: .
d_call: .
v_call: TRBV10-3
cdr3_nt: TGTGCCATCAGTGGAGCAGGGGACTACGAGCAGTACTTC
cdr3_aa: CAISGAGDYEQYF

j_call: TRBJ2-7
clone_size: once
d_call: TRBD2
v_call: TRBV5-6
cdr3_nt: TGTGCCAGCAGCTTGGACCCGGGGGGTTACGAGCAGTACTTC
cdr3_aa: CASSLDPGGYEQYF

j_call: TRBJ1-2
clone_size: .
d_call: .
v_call: TRBV12-3/TRBV12-4
cdr3_nt: TGTGCCAGCATAACGACTTTCCCTAACTATGGCTACACCTTC
cdr3_aa: CASITTFPNYGYTF

j_call: TRBJ1-1
clone_size: few
d_call: .
v_call: TRBV5-1
cdr3_nt: TGCGCCAGCAGCCCGGACCGCCAACACACTGAAGCTTTCTTT
cdr3_aa: CASSPDRQHTEAFF

j_call: TRBJ2-1
clone_size: .
d_call: .
v_call: TRBV15
cdr3_nt: TGTGCCACCAGCAGAGGGGGACATAACGGGGGCCGGTTCTTC
cdr3_aa: CATSRGGHNGGRFF

j_call: TRBJ2-1
clone_size: .
d_call: .
v_call: TRBV6-6
cdr3_nt: TGTGCCAGCAGTCGAGGAGGGGTGACCCACAATGAGCAGTTCTTC
cdr3_aa: CASSRGGVTHNEQFF

j_call: TRBJ2-3
clone_size: few
d_call: .
v_call: TRBV9
cdr3_nt: TGTGCCAGCAGCGTAGCCCCCTTGCTGCGGACCCTCACAGATACGCAGTATTTT
cdr3_aa: CASSVAPLLRTLTDTQYF

j_call: TRBJ2-2
clone_size: .
d_call: .
v_call: TRBV7-2
cdr3_nt: TGTGCCAGCAGCCGACGTGGGGGAACCACCGGGGAGCTGTTTTTT
cdr3_aa: CASSRRGGTTGELFF

j_call: TRBJ1-5
clone_size: .
d_call: .
v_call: TRBV7-8
cdr3_nt: TGTGCCAGCAGCTTAGGTTTTATACCGGATAGCAATCAGCCCCAGCATTTT
cdr3_aa: CASSLGFIPDSNQPQHF

j_call: TRBJ1-2
clone_size: .
d_call: TRBD1
v_call: TRBV6-6
cdr3_nt: TGTGCCAGCACCAAACAGGGGTACTATGGCTACACCTTC
cdr3_aa: CASTKQGYYGYTF

j_call: TRBJ2-3
clone_size: many
d_call: .
v_call: TRBV6-1
cdr3_nt: TGTGCCAGCAGTGAAGGGCGGGGAAGGTCCGCAGATACGCAGTATTTT
cdr3_aa: CASSEGRGRSADTQYF

j_call: TRBJ2-7
clone_size: .
d_call: TRBD1
v_call: TRBV6-2/TRBV6-3
cdr3_nt: TGTGCCAGCTGTTCCTTGGACAGGGGGGGCGAGCAGTACTTC
cdr3_aa: CASCSLDRGGEQYF

j_call: TRBJ2-5
clone_size: .
d_call: TRBD2
v_call: TRBV7-2
cdr3_nt: TGTGTCAGCAGCTTCGGGGGGCAAGAGACCCAGTACTTC
cdr3_aa: CVSSFGGQETQYF

j_call: TRBJ2-5
clone_size: few
d_call: TRBD2
v_call: TRBV7-9
cdr3_nt: TGTGCCAGCAGCTTTTGGACTAGCGGGAGGAAAGAGACCCAGTACTTC
cdr3_aa: CASSFWTSGRKETQYF

j_call: TRBJ2-3
clone_size: .
d_call: .
v_call: TRBV10-3
cdr3_nt: TGTGCCATCAGTGAAGGTCAGAGCCTCAGCACAGATACGCAGTATTTT
cdr3_aa: CAISEGQSLSTDTQYF

j_call: TRBJ1-5
clone_size: .
d_call: .
v_call: TRBV7-8
cdr3_nt: TGTGCCAGCAGCTGGGGGGGCTGGCAGCCCCAGCATTTT
cdr3_aa: CASSWGGWQPQHF

j_call: TRBJ1-6
clone_size: .
d_call: .
v_call: TRBV5-1
cdr3_nt: TGCGCCAGCAGCTTGGAGGGGGGAATTGAGGCACCCCTCCACTTT
cdr3_aa: CASSLEGGIEAPLHF

j_call: TRBJ2-7
clone_size: .
d_call: TRBD2
v_call: TRBV20-1
cdr3_nt: TGCAGTGCTAGTGGGGACTATCGAACTGAAGAGCAGTACTTC
cdr3_aa: CSASGDYRTEEQYF

j_call: TRBJ2-3
clone_size: .
d_call: .
v_call: TRBV7-2
cdr3_nt: TGTGCCAGCAGCTTAAGGGCGGGGTTCACAGATACGCAGTATTTT
cdr3_aa: CASSLRAGFTDTQYF

j_call: TRBJ2-3
clone_size: .
d_call: .
v_call: TRBV7-9
cdr3_nt: TGTGCCAGCAGCCCGGGTCTCCTGAGCACAGATACGCAGTATTTT
cdr3_aa: CASSPGLLSTDTQYF

j_call: TRBJ1-5
clone_size: .
d_call: .
v_call: TRBV6-2/TRBV6-3
cdr3_nt: TGTGCCAGCAGCAGGGGATTTGGGCCCCAGCATTTT
cdr3_aa: CASSRGFGPQHF

j_call: TRBJ1-1
clone_size: few
d_call: .
v_call: TRBV20-1
cdr3_nt: TGCAGTGCTAGAGATCAGGGAGTGAACACTGAAGCTTTCTTT
cdr3_aa: CSARDQGVNTEAFF

j_call: TRBJ1-2
clone_size: .
d_call: .
v_call: TRBV4-1
cdr3_nt: TGCGCCAGCAGCCAAGTCCGGGCCCTCTATGGCTACACCTTC
cdr3_aa: CASSQVRALYGYTF

j_call: TRBJ2-3
clone_size: few
d_call: TRBD2
v_call: TRBV12-3/TRBV12-4
cdr3_nt: TGTGCCAGCAGTTTAGGCCTAGCGGTGGCAGATACGCAGTATTTT
cdr3_aa: CASSLGLAVADTQYF

j_call: TRBJ2-3
clone_size: few
d_call: .
v_call: TRBV7-2
cdr3_nt: TGTGCCAGCAGCGCCTTCGGCTCCGATACGCAGTATTTT
cdr3_aa: CASSAFGSDTQYF

j_call: TRBJ2-3
clone_size: few
d_call: TRBD2
v_call: TRBV12-3/TRBV12-4
cdr3_nt: TGTGCCGTTGGGGGTAGCGGGACTACTAGCACAGATACGCAGTATTTT
cdr3_aa: CAVGGSGTTSTDTQYF

j_call: TRBJ1-2
clone_size: many
d_call: TRBD1
v_call: TRBV12-3/TRBV12-4
cdr3_nt: TGTGCCAGCAGTTTCAGGGGGGGCGGTTATGGCTACACCTTC
cdr3_aa: CASSFRGGGYGYTF

j_call: TRBJ2-1
clone_size: once
d_call: TRBD2
v_call: TRBV15
cdr3_nt: TGTGCCACCAGGGAGACTAGCGGTGATGAGCAGTTCTTC
cdr3_aa: CATRETSGDEQFF

j_call: TRBJ1-2
clone_size: .
d_call: TRBD1
v_call: TRBV18
cdr3_nt: TGTGCCAGCTCACCACCGACAGGGCCCAACTATGGCTACACCTTC
cdr3_aa: CASSPPTGPNYGYTF

j_call: TRBJ2-3
clone_size: few
d_call: .
v_call: TRBV20-1
cdr3_nt: TGCAGTGCTAGAGCGGGAGAGGCAGATACGCAGTATTTT
cdr3_aa: CSARAGEADTQYF

j_call: TRBJ2-3
clone_size: few
d_call: .
v_call: TRBV10-3
cdr3_nt: TGTGCCACCCACCCGGGGACCACTACAGATACGCAGTATTTT
cdr3_aa: CATHPGTTTDTQYF

j_call: TRBJ2-6
clone_size: once
d_call: .
v_call: TRBV4-1
cdr3_nt: TGCGCCAGCAGCCAGGAACCGACAGCTAATGGGGCCAACGTCCTGACTTTC
cdr3_aa: CASSQEPTANGANVLTF

j_call: TRBJ2-5
clone_size: .
d_call: TRBD2
v_call: TRBV9
cdr3_nt: TGTGCCAGCAGCGCTAGCGGGCTACAAGAGACCCAGTACTTC
cdr3_aa: CASSASGLQETQYF

j_call: TRBJ2-1
clone_size: .
d_call: .
v_call: TRBV19
cdr3_nt: .
cdr3_aa: CASSESVAGGSIF

j_call: TRBJ2-1
clone_size: few
d_call: .
v_call: TRBV20-1
cdr3_nt: TGCAGTGCTCGGTTCGGGGGCAATGAGCAGTTCTTC
cdr3_aa: CSARFGGNEQFF

j_call: TRBJ1-6
clone_size: few
d_call: TRBD1
v_call: TRBV11-2
cdr3_nt: TGTGCCAGCAGCTCCACAGGGGTATCACCCCTCCACTTT
cdr3_aa: CASSSTGVSPLHF

j_call: TRBJ2-5
clone_size: once
d_call: TRBD2
v_call: TRBV5-4
cdr3_nt: TGTGCCAGCAGCTCGGGACTAGCGGGGAGCAGCCTAGGAGAGACCCAGTACTTC
cdr3_aa: CASSSGLAGSSLGETQYF

j_call: TRBJ1-6
clone_size: .
d_call: TRBD1
v_call: TRBV2
cdr3_nt: TGTGCCAGCAGTGAACTGAGCAGGGGGCTTGCTAATTCACCCCTCCACTTT
cdr3_aa: CASSELSRGLANSPLHF

j_call: TRBJ1-3
clone_size: .
d_call: .
v_call: TRBV7-9
cdr3_nt: TGTGCCAGCAGAGATCCGAGGGGGACGGACAACCTCTCTGGAAACACCATATATTTT
cdr3_aa: CASRDPRGTDNLSGNTIYF

j_call: TRBJ1-3
clone_size: .
d_call: .
v_call: TRBV20-1
cdr3_nt: TGCAGTGCTAGCCAGGGTGGGGAAGGGGACACCATATATTTT
cdr3_aa: CSASQGGEGDTIYF

j_call: TRBJ1-1
clone_size: .
d_call: .
v_call: TRBV7-2
cdr3_nt: TGTGCCAGCAGCCAAAGAACAGGTCAGATCACTGAAGCTTTCTTT
cdr3_aa: CASSQRTGQITEAFF

j_call: TRBJ2-2
clone_size: .
d_call: .
v_call: TRBV7-8
cdr3_nt: TGTGCCAGCAGCTTAAGTAGGAAGAACACCGGGGAGCTGTTTTTT
cdr3_aa: CASSLSRKNTGELFF

j_call: TRBJ2-1
clone_size: few
d_call: .
v_call: TRBV7-2
cdr3_nt: TGTGCCAGCAGCCCGACCATCGGGGCCCACAATGAGCAGTTCTTC
cdr3_aa: CASSPTIGAHNEQFF